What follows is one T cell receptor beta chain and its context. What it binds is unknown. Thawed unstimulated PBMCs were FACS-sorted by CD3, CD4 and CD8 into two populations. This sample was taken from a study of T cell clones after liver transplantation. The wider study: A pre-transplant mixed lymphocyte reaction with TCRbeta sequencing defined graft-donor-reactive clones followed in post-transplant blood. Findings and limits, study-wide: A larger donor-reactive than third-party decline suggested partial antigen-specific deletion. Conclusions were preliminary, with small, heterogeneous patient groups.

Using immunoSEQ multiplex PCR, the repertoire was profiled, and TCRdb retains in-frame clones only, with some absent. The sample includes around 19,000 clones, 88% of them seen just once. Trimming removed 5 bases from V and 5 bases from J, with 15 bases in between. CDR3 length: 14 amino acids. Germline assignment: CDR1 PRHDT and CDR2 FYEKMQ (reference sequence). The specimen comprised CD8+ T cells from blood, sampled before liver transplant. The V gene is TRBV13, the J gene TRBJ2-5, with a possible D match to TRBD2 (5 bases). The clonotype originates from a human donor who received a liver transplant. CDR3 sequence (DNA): TGTGCCAGCAGCGGAGACCCGGGGTGGGAGACCCAGTACTTC. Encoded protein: CASSGDPGWETQYF.